A selection of T cell receptor beta chains follows, all from one sample in a study of control samples from healthy donors and cancer patients. Clones were sequenced by immunoSEQ multiplex PCR, and TCRdb holds only the in-frame ones, with some missing. The sample has about 130,000 clones; around nine tenths are singletons. The sequencing input was blood. All receptors come from a man aged 45-60 years in good health. The CDR3 runs from the conserved cysteine through the conserved F or W. A D gene is named only where the DNA matches it firmly. Expanded clones get a size class; other rows say once, few or many, or leave the size out.

j_gene	abundance	v_gene	len	d_gene	CDR3nt	CDR3aa
TRBJ2-3	.	TRBV5-8	14	.	TGTGCCAGCAGCTGGTGGACGGTGACAGATACGCAGTATTTT	CASSWWTVTDTQYF
TRBJ2-5	.	TRBV10-1	13	TRBD2	TGCGCCAGCAGTGCCAGCGGGGAAGAGACCCAGTACTTC	CASSASGEETQYF
TRBJ2-7	.	TRBV5-5	15	TRBD1	TGTGCCAGCAGCTTCGCCGGGACAGGGTTAGCGGGGCAGTACTTC	CASSFAGTGLAGQYF
TRBJ2-7	few	TRBV7-6	17	.	TGTGCCAGCAGCTTGGACTCAGGTCCCGGGTCTTCCTACGAGCAGTACTTC	CASSLDSGPGSSYEQYF
TRBJ2-1	.	TRBV20-1	12	.	TGCAGTGCTAGTTGGGATTACAATGAGCAGTTCTTC	CSASWDYNEQFF
TRBJ2-3	.	TRBV5-1	16	TRBD2	TGCGCCAGCAGCTTAAGCGGGGGGTCTAGCACAGATACGCAGTATTTT	CASSLSGGSSTDTQYF
TRBJ2-2	.	TRBV18	16	TRBD1	TGTGCCAGCTCACCACCGGACAGGGTTGCCACCGGGGAGCTGTTTTTT	CASSPPDRVATGELFF
TRBJ2-3	once	TRBV28	16	.	TGTGCCAGCAGCAACACTCTGGGAGGCAACACAGATACGCAGTATTTT	CASSNTLGGNTDTQYF
TRBJ2-7	.	TRBV11-1	12	.	TGTGCCAGCAGCGCCAGTTCCTACGAGCAGTACTTC	CASSASSYEQYF
TRBJ2-7	.	TRBV5-1	13	.	TGCGCCAGCGCCCTGGGGGCCGCCTACGAGCAGTACTTC	CASALGAAYEQYF
TRBJ2-1	.	TRBV11-1	15	TRBD1	TGTGCCAGCAACCCAAGCGGGACAGGGTATAATGAGCAGTTCTTC	CASNPSGTGYNEQFF
TRBJ1-1	.	TRBV28	14	.	TGTGCCAGCAGTTCAAGGGTCAGTGGGGGGAAGGCTTTCTTT	CASSSRVSGGKAFF